These 7 T cell receptor beta chains came from one sample sequenced in a study of lymphopenia after photon versus proton radiotherapy. Profiled with immunoSEQ multiplex PCR; TCRdb holds only in-frame clones, not every one. The sample includes about 25,000 clones, 87% of them seen just once. The sequences come from peripheral blood, collected from a patient treated with photon-based radiotherapy. Receptor source: a man over 45 with gastric cancer.

The V gene is TRBV5-1, the J gene TRBJ1-2; D ambiguous. This CDR3 spans 13 amino acids. Trimming removed 0 bases from V and 4 bases from J, with 7 bases in between. Germline loops: CDR1 SGHRS, CDR2 YFSETQ. The CDR3 reads CASSLEAAYGYTF. The CDR3 DNA sequence: TGCGCCAGCAGCTTGGAGGCTGCCTATGGCTACACCTTC.

This clone was observed a few times. CDR3 DNA: TGTGCCATCAGTGAGGATACGACTAGCAATCAGCCCCAGCATTTT. It yields the protein CAISEDTTSNQPQHF. The chain carries TRBV10-3 and TRBJ1-5, with no clear D. The CDR3 covers 15 residues. V was clipped by 2 bases and J by 0 bases, with 8 bases between them. In germline, CDR1 is ENHRY, CDR2 SYGVKD.

This chain uses TRBV6-6 with TRBJ2-6, with D unclear. The CDR3 covers 12 residues. Per germline, CDR1 MNHNY and CDR2 SVGAGI (reference sequence). V lost 7 bases and J 2 bases, leaving 3 bases between the germline ends. DNA of the CDR3: TGTGCCAGCACCCCTGGGGCCAACGTCCTGACTTTC. This translates into CASTPGANVLTF.

This CDR3 reads CASGLRAFAEAFF. The CDR3 DNA follows: TGTGCTAGTGGCCTCAGGGCGTTTGCTGAAGCTTTCTTT. The chain carries TRBV12-5 and TRBJ1-1; TRBD1 is a possible D gene (5 bases). Germline CDR1 LGHNT, CDR2 FRNRAP. The CDR3 loop spans 13 amino acids. V was shortened by 6 bases and J by 6 bases, with 14 bases between the two germline ends.

This sequence joins TRBV4-3 and TRBJ1-4; D is undetermined. The CDR3 runs 13 residues. Germline V lookup: CDR1 LGHNA, CDR2 YSLEER. Trimming left V 2 bases short and J 7 bases short, with 8 bases between. The CDR3 sequence is CASSQRPREKLFF. CDR3 coding DNA: TGCGCCAGCAGCCAACGCCCTCGTGAAAAACTGTTTTTT.

The V call is TRBV5-1, the J call TRBJ2-6, with TRBD1 matching 8 bases. V trimming: 4 bases; J trimming: 0 bases; junction bases outside the gene matches: 6. CDR1 is SGHRS and CDR2 is YFSETQ in the germline V gene. The CDR3 is 17 residues long. The CDR3 bases are TGCGCCAGCAGCGGACAGGACAGGGTCTCTGGGGCCAACGTCCTGACTTTC. Protein sequence: CASSGQDRVSGANVLTF. The entire variable domain, with the rest obtained from reference TRBV5-1 and TRBJ2-6, is as follows: KAGVTQTPRYLIKTRGQQVTLSCSPISGHRSVSWYQQTPGQGLQFLFEYFSETQRNKGNFPGRFSGRQFSNSRSEMNVSTLELGDSALYLCASSGQDRVSGANVLTFGAGSRLTVL.

The CDR3 sequence is CASSLAPRQFQETQYF. Here the CDR3 DNA reads TGTGCCAGCAGCTTAGCCCCTCGGCAGTTCCAAGAGACCCAGTACTTC. The chain couples TRBV7-7 to TRBJ2-5; D is undetermined. The germline CDR1 and CDR2 sequences are SSHAT and FNYEAQ (reference sequence). V shed 0 bases and J shed 1 base, with 12 bases lying between them. This CDR3 comprises 16 residues.